This T cell receptor (beta chain) derives from a study of shared clonotypes between healthy human individuals (dated by TCRdb to about 2020). About the investigation overall: Two women and three men aged 18 to 49 years were included in the cohort. Per donor, three plates each were used for CD4 naive and CD4 memory, two for CD8 naive, and one for CD8 memory. Blood TCR repertoires of a handful of healthy adults were deeply sequenced to estimate repertoire size and the extent of clonotype sharing between individuals. To increase sequencing depth and limit assay-specific biases, TCR repertoire library preparation and sequencing were carried out by different laboratories using diverse techniques. Leukapheresis yielded between about 0.85 and 10 billion PBMCs per donor.

The donors were healthy, HIV-negative adults with no recently reported acute infections or vaccinations. Every donor was a Caucasian adult residing in Nashville, Tennessee, USA. CD4+ T cells were enriched by magnetic negative selection, after which naive cells were positively selected on CD45RA and the negative fraction was taken as the memory subset. Blood was collected by leukapheresis, and PBMCs were isolated by Ficoll-Histopaque density gradient centrifugation and then cryopreserved in liquid nitrogen vapor phase. Analytical flow cytometry was used to check the purity and quantity of each magnetically sorted T cell population. Each sorted fraction had its genomic DNA isolated and then quantified by UV absorbance on a Nanodrop 2000c. Using the deep immunoSEQ assay, TCR CDR3 regions were amplified from genomic DNA by multiplex PCR. Genomic DNA extracted from each cell subset was distributed evenly over all wells of several immunoSEQ 96-well plates, and each plate served as one replicate. For sorted subsets, about 0.2 ug genomic DNA, equal to about 30,000 T cell genomes, was loaded into each replicate PCR. The purified libraries were quantified using a Qubit 3.0 fluorometer, sized with a Bioanalyzer 2100, and then quantified again using the KAPA Library Quantification kit. Every immunoSEQ 96-well plate was sequenced on a dedicated single-read 150-cycle Illumina NextSeq 550 flow cell. The study's own analysis went as follows. Because only junctional sequences without quality scores were contained in the immunoSEQ output, filtering matching that applied to full-length reads could not be performed. Sequences were annotated with PyIR, a Python wrapper for IgBLAST v1.9, and V/J genes and CDR3 were assigned using IMGT germline references. Reads with weak V/J assignments (E-value above 1e-6), missing CDR3, stop codons, out-of-frame junctions, or ambiguous translated residues were removed. V3J clonotypes were defined by identical inferred V gene, J gene, and CDR3 amino acid sequence. To compute the percentage overlap between repertoires, the number of shared unique clonotypes was divided by the size of the smaller repertoire. Richness of each repertoire was evaluated using RTK rarefaction, the Chao1 estimator, and Recon v2.1 estimates of unobserved clonotypes. OLGA was used to compute generation probabilities for all TCRbeta clonotypes that the gDNA method yielded from a handful of donors. The table comes from immuneACCESS by way of TCRdb, which keeps in-frame sequences with V and J called. Part of the clones is missing from these tables; in studies checked, under half for an unresolved V gene and the rest for unknown reasons. The V and J calls and clone size are taken from that table; D and trimming were inferred from the DNA. Recorded for this sample are about a million clones; 65% to 80% of them occurred a single time. Jointly, the top ten make up 1.4% to 1.5% of the sample.

Broader findings and caveats from the paper: Higher generation probabilities were observed for clonotypes shared by all four sorted-subset donors than for non-shared clonotypes. Pairwise subsampling led to the expectation that sequencing depth would affect the degree of clonotype sharing among donors. Larger estimated clonotype richness was generally found for naive subsets than for memory subsets. Sampling was restricted to blood, and TCR repertoires in tissues likely differ from the TCR repertoires found in blood. Because the study included only a small number of donors, the genetic and exposure-history diversity represented was limited. When four donors were compared, the shared fraction of clonotypes was around 5% for naive CD4, 3.5% to 4% for naive CD8, 2% to 2.5% for memory CD4, and around 0.4% for memory CD8. Even with the large sequencing depth, rarefaction of the sorted-subset datasets indicated that sequencing was incomplete.

This clone was detected once. Its cognate antigen has yet to be identified. Per-base qualities were not stored, and no clone one base away is much larger. CDR1 MNHEY and CDR2 SVGAGI were looked up in the germline V gene. V loses 6 bases, J loses 0 bases, and the germline ends lie 9 bases apart. The CDR3, cysteine through phenylalanine, is 14 amino acids long. Just the 42-base CDR3 DNA is kept, in frame starting at base 1. Sample: memory CD4+ T cells sorted from blood. The sample's cell subset or site, from its label and the paper: CD45RA-negative fraction. The TCR originated in a man aged 18-30 years in good health. The chain links TRBV6-5 with TRBJ1-5; the D gene remains uncertain. The CDR3 loop reads CASRETFSNQPQHF. The base sequence is TGTGCCAGCAGGGAAACCTTTAGCAATCAGCCCCAGCATTTT.